Reported below is one T cell receptor (beta chain). Its target is not known. This CDR3 contains 17 residues. CDR1 MNHNY and CDR2 SVGAGI come from the germline V gene (reference sequence). V gave up 7 bases and J gave up 1 base, with 22 bases separating them. Lysates of CMV-infected fibroblasts at about 10 ug/mL stimulated these cells. CD40L/CD69 double-negative CD45RO-high memory CD4+ T cells were collected. These HIV-1-infected adults initiated suppressive ART in chronic infection. The source of the sample is a study of persistence of HIV-infected CD4 T cells. Whole-study results and caveats: Within sorted populations, more oligoclonal TCRs accompanied more oligoclonal proviruses.

Sequencing used immunoSEQ version 4 in survey mode. Method: immunoSEQ multiplex PCR; TCRdb's copy keeps in-frame clones and lacks some. The sample carries some 30,000 clones, roughly 82% recorded once. Sequencing used CD4+ T cells sorted from PBMCs after roughly 18-hour stimulation, obtained from a patient who received antiretroviral therapy. This receptor was obtained from an adult woman with HIV who was CMV-seropositive. The V and J genes are TRBV6-6 and TRBJ1-2; D perhaps matches TRBD1 (5 bases). The DNA of the CDR3 is TGTGCCAGCAATCGGGCCGGGACGCCTGGCCTTAACTATGGCTACACCTTC. Translated: CASNRAGTPGLNYGYTF.